The next 32 T cell receptor beta chains were all read from a single sample in a study of shared clonotypes between healthy human individuals. TCRdb's table, derived via immunoSEQ multiplex PCR, lists solely in-frame clones and lacks some. The table shows fewer than 3 million clones, with less than 95% occurring only once. Material: naive CD4+ T cells from PBMCs. Subset meaning: CD45RA+ positively selected. These receptors originate from a man between 18 and 29 years old in good health. Some clones in this sample may be carry-over from other donors' samples.

This sequence joins TRBV29-1 and TRBJ2-1, with D perhaps TRBD2 (5 bases). Germline CDR1 and CDR2: SQVTM and ANQGSEA. Trimming left V 4 bases short and J 9 bases short, with 19 bases between. The length of the CDR3 is 14 residues. The CDR3 sequence is CSVVVKGRETEQFF. In nucleotides, the CDR3 is TGCAGCGTTGTTGTGAAGGGCCGGGAAACTGAGCAGTTCTTC.

V gene TRBV11-3 combines with J gene TRBJ1-6; 7 nucleotides match TRBD1. The CDR3 contains 13 residues. The germline V gene has CDR1 SGHNT and CDR2 YENEEA. Losses at the gene ends were 5 bases for V and 13 bases for J; bases not matched to a gene: 8. CDR3 sequence (DNA): TGTGCCAGCAGCAGGCTGACAGGGTCCCCCCTCCACTTT. Encoded protein: CASSRLTGSPLHF.

The V call is TRBV29-1, the J call TRBJ2-5, with D tentatively TRBD2 (6 bases). The CDR3 length is 12 residues. The V end was cut by 3 bases, the J end by 7 bases, with 12 bases between. Germline V gene data show CDR1 as SQVTM and CDR2 as ANQGSEA. The CDR3 DNA is TGCAGCGTTGAGGGAGGCGAAGGGACCCAGTACTTC. Translated, it gives CSVEGGEGTQYF.

The rearrangement joins TRBV6-5 to TRBJ1-4, with TRBD1 matching 7 bases. The J segment lost 0 bases and the V segment lost 4 bases, leaving 2 bases of the junction unmatched. In germline, CDR1 is MNHEY, CDR2 SVGAGI. The CDR3 is 15 residues long. CDR3 region: CASSWDRATNEKLFF. CDR3 bases: TGTGCCAGCAGTTGGGACAGAGCAACTAATGAAAAACTGTTTTTT.

The chain has TRBV11-2 and TRBJ2-1; TRBD2 matches 12 bases. The CDR3 has 16 amino acids. CDR1 is SGHAT and CDR2 is FQNNGV in the germline V gene. The V gene end was trimmed by 5 bases and the J gene end by 3 bases; junction bases not matched to a gene: 5. The CDR3 loop reads CASSLRTSGIYNEQFF. Written as DNA, the CDR3 is TGTGCCAGCAGCCTTCGGACTAGCGGGATCTACAATGAGCAGTTCTTC.

The rearrangement uses TRBV5-1 and TRBJ2-2, with TRBD2 matching 12 bases. The CDR3 is 17 residues long. Germline loops: CDR1 SGHRS, CDR2 YFSETQ. The J segment lost 5 bases and the V segment lost 4 bases, leaving 9 bases of the junction unmatched. The CDR3 here is CASSAGLAGLGTGELFF. In DNA, the CDR3 is TGCGCCAGCAGCGCGGGACTAGCGGGCTTGGGGACCGGGGAGCTGTTTTTT.

To note about this clone: The same CDR3 is also encoded by other DNA sequences in this sample. The J gene is TRBJ1-1, the V gene TRBV5-4, with TRBD1 matching over 11 bases. The germline V gene has CDR1 SGHNT and CDR2 YYREEE (reference sequence). CDR3 length: 14 amino acids. V trimming: 4 bases; J trimming: 3 bases; junction bases outside the gene matches: 2. CDR3 DNA sequence: TGTGCCAGCAGCCGGGACAGGGGGTACACTGAAGCTTTCTTT. Protein sequence: CASSRDRGYTEAFF.

The chain is built from TRBV29-1 and TRBJ2-7, with TRBD2 as a possible D gene (5 bases). Trimming pared 4 bases from V and 6 bases from J, leaving 25 bases between. Germline CDR1 SQVTM, CDR2 ANQGSEA. The CDR3 length is 16 residues. DNA of the CDR3: TGCAGCGTTGCCCCAACACTAGGTCCTCAAGGACGCGAGCAGTACTTC. Its protein is CSVAPTLGPQGREQYF.

V usage is TRBV6-4 and J usage is TRBJ2-2; 8 bases match TRBD2. The germline V gene encodes CDR1 MRHNA and CDR2 SNTAGT. V dropped 5 bases and J dropped 2; count of bases not matched to a gene: 4. This CDR3 is 15 amino acids long. The CDR3 coding sequence is TGTGCCAGCAGTCCCGGGACTAGTAACACCGGGGAGCTGTTTTTT. Its translation: CASSPGTSNTGELFF.

This rearrangement joins TRBV5-6 to TRBJ2-1, with 7 bases fitting TRBD2. The CDR3 runs to 15 residues. Unmatched junction bases numbered 11, after V lost 2 bases and J lost 9 bases. Per germline, CDR1 SGHDT and CDR2 YYEEEE. The CDR3 loop is CASSFAGVPPLEQFF. The CDR3 nucleotides are TGTGCCAGCAGCTTTGCGGGAGTACCTCCCCTTGAGCAGTTCTTC.

The chain employs TRBV19 and TRBJ2-7; D might be TRBD1 (5 bases). This CDR3 has 13 residues. Looked up from germline, CDR1 is LNHDA and CDR2 is SQIVND (reference sequence). Trimming took 4 bases from V and 0 from J, leaving 7 bases between them. CDR3 region: CASSKGYSYEQYF. Written as DNA, the CDR3 is TGTGCCAGTAGTAAGGGGTACTCCTACGAGCAGTACTTC.

CDR3 in amino acids: CASSETWDKVEQYF. CDR3 DNA sequence: TGTGCCAGCAGTGAAACTTGGGACAAGGTCGAGCAGTACTTC. The J gene is TRBJ2-7, the V gene TRBV6-1; possible D gene TRBD1, 6 bases. In germline, CDR1 is MNHNS, CDR2 SASEGT. The V and J ends lost 2 bases and 6 bases respectively, with 14 bases between them. There are 14 residues in the CDR3.

J is TRBJ1-2 and V is TRBV5-1, with a tentative D call TRBD1 (5 bases). Per the germline V gene, CDR1 is SGHRS and CDR2 is YFSETQ. Between the trimmed V and J ends, which lost 2 bases and 7 bases, there was a span of 15 bases. This CDR3 has 14 amino acids. The CDR3 loop reads CASSLSNRLGGYTF. As DNA, the CDR3 is TGCGCCAGCAGCTTAAGCAACAGGTTAGGTGGCTACACCTTC.

A remark on this clone: Other DNA variants within this sample encode the same CDR3. The rearrangement joins TRBV18 to TRBJ2-7; D ambiguous. From germline, CDR1 is KGHSH and CDR2 LQKENI. The CDR3 spans 13 residues. Trimming removed 1 base at V and 2 bases at J, with 6 bases between. Here the CDR3 reads CASSPLGTYEQYF. DNA of the CDR3: TGTGCCAGCTCACCACTTGGGACCTACGAGCAGTACTTC.

V and J are TRBV5-1 and TRBJ2-5; 9 bases fit TRBD1. The CDR3 length is 14 residues. The V and J ends lost 4 bases and 1 base, in that order; junction bases with no gene match: 2. The germline gives CDR1 SGHRS, CDR2 YFSETQ. The CDR3 loop is CASSETGGQETQYF. Written as DNA, the CDR3 is TGCGCCAGCAGCGAGACAGGGGGCCAAGAGACCCAGTACTTC. The entire variable domain, with the rest obtained from reference TRBV5-1 and TRBJ2-5, is as follows: KAGVTQTPRYLIKTRGQQVTLSCSPISGHRSVSWYQQTPGQGLQFLFEYFSETQRNKGNFPGRFSGRQFSNSRSEMNVSTLELGDSALYLCASSETGGQETQYFGPGTRLLVL.

The count of this clone is one. The V and J genes are TRBV30 and TRBJ2-1; D uncertain. V lost 0 bases, J lost 0 bases, and 15 bases lay in between. Germline V gene lookup returns CDR1 GTSNPN and CDR2 SVGIG (reference sequence). This CDR3 is built from 17 residues. The DNA for the CDR3 is TGTGCCTGGAGTGTTGGAGTCAACTCCCGCTCCTACAATGAGCAGTTCTTC. It is translated as CAWSVGVNSRSYNEQFF.

The chain has TRBV6-5 and TRBJ1-2; the D gene is possibly TRBD1 (6 bases). V lost 4 bases and J lost 1, with 10 bases in between. There are 14 residues in the CDR3. Germline values: CDR1 MNHEY, CDR2 SVGAGI. The CDR3 region is CASSSGQINYGYTF. The DNA for the CDR3 is TGTGCCAGCAGTTCCGGACAGATTAACTATGGCTACACCTTC.

The chain employs TRBV27 and TRBJ1-1; 10 bases are shared with TRBD1. Unmatched junction bases numbered 4, after V lost 5 bases and J lost 1 base. Germline CDR1 reads MNHEY; CDR2 reads SMNVEV (reference sequence). The CDR3 is 15 amino acids. The CDR3 here is CASSPWTGGNTEAFF. The CDR3 DNA sequence: TGTGCCAGCAGTCCCTGGACAGGGGGGAACACTGAAGCTTTCTTT.

This chain connects TRBV28 to TRBJ2-5; no definite D call. Germline V lookup: CDR1 MDHEN, CDR2 SYDVKM. The CDR3 consists of 15 residues. The V end lost 5 bases, the J end lost 3 bases, and 16 bases lay between the germline ends. The CDR3 nucleotides are TGTGCCAGCAGTCCCCGGGTAGACGGAAAAGAGACCCAGTACTTC. Translating gives CASSPRVDGKETQYF.

The chain couples TRBV25-1 to TRBJ2-1; 8 nucleotides align to TRBD2. Per germline, CDR1 MGHDK and CDR2 SYGVNS. This CDR3 is built from 16 residues. J gave up 0 bases and V 7 bases, and 8 bases lay outside the gene matches. CDR3 amino acids: CASMTSSGSSYNEQFF. CDR3 DNA: TGTGCCAGCATGACCTCGAGCGGGAGCTCCTACAATGAGCAGTTCTTC. The full variable domain, its missing parts supplied by reference TRBV25-1 and TRBJ2-1, is EADIYQTPRYLVIGTGKKITLECSQTMGHDKMYWYQQDPGMELHLIHYSYGVNSTEKGDLSSESTVSRIRTEHFPLTLESARPSHTSQYLCASMTSSGSSYNEQFFGPGTRLTVL.

The count of this clone is one. The rearrangement uses TRBV9 and TRBJ1-3; D is uncertain. V dropped 3 bases and J dropped 0 bases, with 10 bases sitting between them. The CDR3 is 15 amino acids. Germline CDR1 and CDR2: SGDLS and YYNGEE. The CDR3 loop is CASSAHSVSGNTIYF. The CDR3 DNA is TGTGCCAGCAGCGCCCACTCCGTCTCTGGAAACACCATATATTTT. Based on the CDR3 plus reference TRBV9 and TRBJ1-3, the full variable domain is DSGVTQTPKHLITATGQRVTLRCSPRSGDLSVYWYQQSLDQGLQFLIQYYNGEERAKGNILERFSAQQFPDLHSELNLSSLELGDSALYFCASSAHSVSGNTIYFGEGSWLTVV.

This sequence joins TRBV9 and TRBJ2-1; 10 bases align to TRBD1. The CDR3 runs 16 residues. V shed 4 bases and J 7 bases; nucleotides not matched to a gene: 11. From germline, CDR1 is SGDLS and CDR2 YYNGEE. The CDR3 loop reads CASSSQRQGAGNEQFF. In DNA form, the CDR3 reads TGTGCCAGCAGCTCTCAAAGACAGGGGGCGGGTAATGAGCAGTTCTTC.

The count of this clone is one. The J gene is TRBJ2-5, the V gene TRBV28; no firm D call. The germline V gene encodes CDR1 MDHEN and CDR2 SYDVKM. V lost 7 bases, J lost 0 bases, and 15 bases lay in between. This CDR3 has 15 residues. CDR3 residues: CASTTPGWYQETQYF. For the CDR3, the DNA is TGTGCCAGCACCACCCCAGGCTGGTACCAAGAGACCCAGTACTTC. Drawing the rest from reference TRBV28 and TRBJ2-5, the complete variable domain is DVKVTQSSRYLVKRTGEKVFLECVQDMDHENMFWYRQDPGLGLRLIYFSYDVKMKEKGDIPEGYSVSREKKERFSLILESASTNQTSMYLCASTTPGWYQETQYFGPGTRLLVL.

Details on this clone: Other DNA sequences in this specimen translate into the identical CDR3. The chain recombines TRBV11-3 with TRBJ1-3; no clear D gene. Trimming removed 1 base from V and 0 bases from J, with 4 bases in between. Germline V gene data show CDR1 as SGHNT and CDR2 as YENEEA. This CDR3 is 14 amino acids long. The CDR3 sequence: CASSLGGSGNTIYF. CDR3 DNA sequence: TGTGCCAGCAGCTTAGGAGGCTCTGGAAACACCATATATTTT. Based on the CDR3 plus reference TRBV11-3 and TRBJ1-3, the full variable domain is EAGVVQSPRYKIIEKKQPVAFWCNPISGHNTLYWYLQNLGQGPELLIRYENEEAVDDSQLPKDRFSAERLKGVDSTLKIQPAELGDSAVYLCASSLGGSGNTIYFGEGSWLTVV.

The chain joins TRBV30 to TRBJ1-5; the match to TRBD1 covers 12 bases. J lost 6 bases, V lost 3 bases, and 6 bases had no gene match. This CDR3 comprises 15 residues. The V gene's germline CDR1 is GTSNPN and CDR2 SVGIG (reference sequence). CDR3 in DNA: TGTGCCTGGAGAGCAGGGACAGGGGGCAGTCAGCCCCAGCATTTT. Amino acid sequence: CAWRAGTGGSQPQHF.

The rearrangement links TRBV21-1 to TRBJ1-5; the D call in the table, TRBD1, was not verified against the DNA. TRBV21-1 is a pseudogene locus. This CDR3 has 17 residues. The DNA for the CDR3 is TGTGCCAGCAGCCGGCCTTGGACAGGGGGCTGTTACCAGCCCCAGCATTTT. This gives the protein CASSRPWTGGCYQPQHF.

The chain has TRBV4-1 and TRBJ1-3; possibly TRBD1 for D (6 bases). CDR3 size: 16 residues. Trimming stripped 5 bases from V and 0 bases from J, with 14 bases between. Germline V gene lookup returns CDR1 MGHRA and CDR2 YSYEKL. The CDR3 protein is CASSGSTGYSGNTIYF. In DNA form, the CDR3 reads TGCGCCAGCAGCGGCTCGACAGGCTACTCTGGAAACACCATATATTTT.

The chain employs TRBV12-5 and TRBJ1-2; 7 positions match TRBD1. The germline V gene encodes CDR1 LGHNT and CDR2 FRNRAP. The CDR3 contains 15 residues. V was pared by 4 bases and J by 4 bases, with 9 bases of the junction left unmatched. The CDR3 DNA reads as TGTGCTAGTGGTTCCGACAGGGAGGGGGGCTATGGCTACACCTTC. Amino acid sequence: CASGSDREGGYGYTF.

This clone has a handful of counts. The chain recombines TRBV7-2 with TRBJ1-2; D is possibly TRBD1 (5 bases). Between the trimmed V and J ends, which lost 5 bases and 6 bases, there was a span of 13 bases. In germline, CDR1 is SGHTA, CDR2 FQGNSA. CDR3 size: 13 residues. The CDR3, as DNA: TGTGCCAGCAGCCCTCTACGGGGGGATGGCTACACCTTC. Residues: CASSPLRGDGYTF.

The chain links TRBV5-4 to TRBJ2-7; TRBD1 matches at 7 bases. Unmatched junction bases numbered 8, after V lost 3 bases and J lost 5 bases. The CDR3 extends over 14 amino acids. The germline gives CDR1 SGHNT, CDR2 YYREEE (reference sequence). The CDR3 DNA sequence: TGTGCCAGCAGCTCTCGCCAGGGGGTCCACGAGCAGTACTTC. It codes for CASSSRQGVHEQYF.

This chain joins TRBV6-6 and TRBJ2-1, with 8 positions matching TRBD1. The CDR3 sequence is 16 residues long. Per the germline V gene, CDR1 is MNHNY and CDR2 is SVGAGI (reference sequence). The junction had 6 bases not matched to a gene; V was cut back by 0 bases and J by 5 bases. In DNA form, the CDR3 reads TGTGCCAGCAGTTACTCGGGCCAGGGGGCCAACAATGAGCAGTTCTTC. It translates to CASSYSGQGANNEQFF.

This clone was counted a single time. Other DNA sequences from this sample encode an identical CDR3 as well. The V gene is TRBV9, the J gene TRBJ2-1; TRBD2 aligns across 7 bases. V shed 0 bases, J shed 4 bases, and the junction held 7 bases outside the gene matches. This CDR3 region has 16 residues. Germline V gives CDR1 SGDLS, CDR2 YYNGEE. This CDR3 is CASSVGGSGTYNEQFF. The CDR3 coding sequence is TGTGCCAGCAGCGTAGGGGGGAGCGGGACTTACAATGAGCAGTTCTTC.